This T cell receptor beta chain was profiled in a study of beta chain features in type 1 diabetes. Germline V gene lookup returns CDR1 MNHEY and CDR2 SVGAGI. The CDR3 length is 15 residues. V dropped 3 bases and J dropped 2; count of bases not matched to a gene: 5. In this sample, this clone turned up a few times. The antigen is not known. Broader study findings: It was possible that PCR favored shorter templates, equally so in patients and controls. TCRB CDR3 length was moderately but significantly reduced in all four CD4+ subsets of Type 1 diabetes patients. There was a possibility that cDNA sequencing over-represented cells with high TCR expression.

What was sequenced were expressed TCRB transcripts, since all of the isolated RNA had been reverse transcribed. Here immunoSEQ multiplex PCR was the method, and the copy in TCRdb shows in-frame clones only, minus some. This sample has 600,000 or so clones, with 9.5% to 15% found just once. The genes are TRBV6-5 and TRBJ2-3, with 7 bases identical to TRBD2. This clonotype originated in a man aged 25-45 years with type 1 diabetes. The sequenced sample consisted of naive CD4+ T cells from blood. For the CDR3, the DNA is TGTGCCAGCAGTTATGACGGGGGGACCACAGATACGCAGTATTTT. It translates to CASSYDGGTTDTQYF.